Listed below are T cell receptor beta chains from one sample, sequenced in a study of blood T cell repertoires in COVID-19. Only in-frame clones appear in the TCRdb table, and some are missing; sequencing was by immunoSEQ multiplex PCR. The sample has 300,000 to 350,000 clones; about 88% are singletons. Sequenced sample: PBMCs or T cells enriched from blood (not recorded which). These receptors came from a woman aged 25 to 39 who had been exposed to COVID-19. CDR3s include the opening cysteine and the closing phenylalanine or tryptophan. A D gene is named only where the DNA matches it firmly. Size values are once, few and many counts, or a class for expanded clones, and some rows have none.

cdr3_aa	cdr3_nt	d_call	v_call	j_call	clone_size
CASSPPSGRDSYNEQFF	TGTGCCAGCAGCCCGCCTAGCGGGAGGGACTCCTACAATGAGCAGTTCTTC	TRBD2	TRBV5-4	TRBJ2-1	-
CAISEDPRLAGLKETQYF	TGTGCCATCAGTGAGGACCCAAGACTAGCGGGACTTAAAGAGACCCAGTACTTC	TRBD2	TRBV10-3	TRBJ2-5	-
CASSLTGGWSYGYTF	TGTGCCAGCAGCTTAACGGGAGGGTGGAGCTATGGCTACACCTTC	-	TRBV7-3	TRBJ1-2	-
CASSQGDRGNYGYTF	TGCGCCAGCAGCCAGGGCGACAGGGGTAACTATGGCTACACCTTC	TRBD1	TRBV4-1	TRBJ1-2	-
CASSRGQLGYGYTF	TGTGCCAGCAGTCGGGGACAGTTGGGTTATGGCTACACCTTC	TRBD1	TRBV7-2	TRBJ1-2	-
CASSPTGVLLTGELFF	TGTGCCAGCAGCCCAACAGGAGTATTGCTTACCGGGGAGCTGTTTTTT	-	TRBV7-9	TRBJ2-2	-
CASTFGTGDYEQYF	TGTGCCAGCACCTTTGGGACAGGCGACTACGAGCAGTACTTC	TRBD1	TRBV2	TRBJ2-7	-
CASSLVTYEQYF	TGTGCCAGCAGCTTGGTCACCTACGAGCAGTACTTC	-	TRBV5-8	TRBJ2-7	-
CASSLGLAATYEQYF	TGCGCCAGCAGCTTAGGACTGGCAGCCACCTACGAGCAGTACTTC	-	TRBV4-1	TRBJ2-7	-
CASIPSGRPRGYNEKLFF	TGTGCCAGCATCCCTTCCGGGCGCCCCCGGGGGTATAATGAAAAACTGTTTTTT	-	TRBV28	TRBJ1-4	once
CASSLAGPVDTEAFF	TGCGCCAGCAGCTTGGCAGGGCCTGTGGACACTGAAGCTTTCTTT	-	TRBV5-1	TRBJ1-1	-
CASSLPGGGTGELFF	TGTGCCAGCAGCTTACCAGGGGGCGGGACCGGGGAGCTGTTTTTT	TRBD1	TRBV7-6	TRBJ2-2	few
CASTARGYGYTF	TGTGCCAGCACCGCCCGGGGCTATGGCTACACCTTC	-	TRBV27	TRBJ1-2	-
CATMGAVQGPQHF	TGTGCCACCATGGGGGCCGTTCAGGGGCCCCAGCATTTT	-	TRBV24-1	TRBJ1-5	-
CASSGLAGGVSKNIQYF	TGTGCCAGCAGCGGGCTAGCGGGAGGTGTGTCCAAAAACATTCAGTACTTC	TRBD2	TRBV2	TRBJ2-4	many
CASSLRTGEGYTF	TGCGCCAGCAGCTTGCGGACAGGGGAGGGCTACACCTTC	TRBD1	TRBV5-1	TRBJ1-2	-
CASSLVGSGAYNEQFF	TGTGCCAGCAGCTTAGTTGGTAGCGGGGCTTACAATGAGCAGTTCTTC	TRBD2	TRBV11-1	TRBJ2-1	once
CASSLVQVGYGYTF	TGTGCCAGCAGCCTCGTGCAGGTTGGCTATGGCTACACCTTC	-	TRBV3-1/TRBV3-2	TRBJ1-2	-
CASSYSEGAVAEAFF	TGTGCCAGCAGTTACTCGGAAGGGGCGGTGGCTGAAGCTTTCTTT	-	TRBV6-5	TRBJ1-1	-
CASSYSLWGPTEAFF	TGTGCCAGCAGTTACTCTCTTTGGGGGCCCACTGAAGCTTTCTTT	-	TRBV6-2/TRBV6-3	TRBJ1-1	-
CASSSRVGTGGDQPQHF	TGTGCCAGCAGCTCCAGAGTAGGGACAGGGGGCGATCAGCCCCAGCATTTT	TRBD1	TRBV7-9	TRBJ1-5	once
CASSRGDLNQPQHF	TGTGCCAGCAGTCGCGGGGACTTGAATCAGCCCCAGCATTTT	-	TRBV6-5	TRBJ1-5	-
CASSSGSGEDQPQHF	TGTGCCAGCTCGTCCGGGTCAGGGGAAGATCAGCCCCAGCATTTT	-	TRBV18	TRBJ1-5	once
CASSEQPMQGLGTEAFF	TGCGCCAGCAGCGAACAACCTATGCAGGGGTTGGGGACTGAAGCTTTCTTT	-	TRBV5-1	TRBJ1-1	-
CASSWGGGQETQYF	TGCGCCAGCAGCTGGGGTGGGGGGCAAGAGACCCAGTACTTC	-	TRBV5-1	TRBJ2-5	few
CASSRGTDLRVNTEAFF	TGTGCCAGCTCCCGCGGGACTGATCTTCGGGTGAACACTGAAGCTTTCTTT	-	TRBV18	TRBJ1-1	-
CASSNQEGLLGEQFF	TGTGCCAGCTCAAACCAGGAAGGTCTGTTGGGTGAGCAGTTCTTC	-	TRBV18	TRBJ2-1	-
CASSPGAQVAEKLFF	TGTGCCAGTAGCCCAGGGGCGCAAGTCGCTGAAAAACTGTTTTTT	-	TRBV19	TRBJ1-4	few
CASSPGQGDTIYF	TGCGCCAGCAGCCCCGGACAGGGGGACACCATATATTTT	TRBD1	TRBV5-1	TRBJ1-3	-
CASSLSLQSGNTIYF	TGTGCCAGCAGTTTATCCTTGCAGTCTGGAAACACCATATATTTT	-	TRBV28	TRBJ1-3	-
CASSPQGTNGYTF	TGTGCCAGCAGCCCACAGGGGACCAATGGCTACACCTTC	TRBD1	TRBV5-6	TRBJ1-2	-
CATAGQHSPLHF	TGTGCCACCGCAGGTCAACATTCACCCCTCCACTTT	-	TRBV2	TRBJ1-6	-
CASSPRLAPQDGYTF	TGTGCCAGCAGCCCCCGGTTGGCGCCCCAGGATGGCTACACCTTC	-	TRBV11-3	TRBJ1-2	-
CASSEDSSFGNQPQHF	TGTGCCAGCAGTGAGGACAGTTCGTTTGGCAATCAGCCCCAGCATTTT	-	TRBV2	TRBJ1-5	once
CAISWDRNSGNTIYF	TGTGCCATCAGCTGGGACAGGAACTCTGGAAACACCATATATTTT	TRBD1	TRBV10-3	TRBJ1-3	-
CASSLATSYNEQFF	TGTGCCAGCTCACTAGCGACCTCCTACAATGAGCAGTTCTTC	-	TRBV18	TRBJ2-1	-
CASSLDGTEGNSPLHF	TGCGCCAGCAGCTTGGACGGCACGGAGGGAAATTCACCCCTCCACTTT	-	TRBV5-1	TRBJ1-6	-
CASSLVSAAGELFF	TGTGCCAGCAGCTTAGTTTCGGCGGCCGGGGAGCTGTTTTTT	-	TRBV7-8	TRBJ2-2	-
CASRMTGYQPQHF	TGTGCCAGCAGAATGACTGGGTATCAGCCCCAGCATTTT	-	TRBV6-5	TRBJ1-5	-
CASSDLRGTNTF	TGTGCCAGCAGTGATCTGCGGGGGACGAACACCTTC	-	TRBV25-1	TRBJ1-2	-
CASSLSGANVLTF	TGCGCCAGCAGCCTCTCCGGGGCCAACGTCCTGACTTTC	-	TRBV5-1	TRBJ2-6	-
CASSLDRGSYYGYTF	TGTGCCAGCAGTTTAGACAGGGGAAGCTACTATGGCTACACCTTC	TRBD1	TRBV28	TRBJ1-2	few
CAQKVRVGYTF	TGTGCCCAGAAGGTCAGGGTTGGCTACACCTTC	-	TRBV30	TRBJ1-2	-
CASSLLTSGSSPDTQYF	TGTGCCAGCAGCTTGCTGACTAGCGGGAGTAGCCCAGATACGCAGTATTTT	TRBD2	TRBV5-6	TRBJ2-3	-
CATSRGSGRVHEQYF	TGTGCCACCAGCAGAGGAAGCGGGAGGGTCCACGAGCAGTACTTC	TRBD2	TRBV15	TRBJ2-7	-
CASVGPTASYEQYF	TGTGCCAGCGTTGGACCGACAGCATCCTACGAGCAGTACTTC	-	TRBV7-9	TRBJ2-7	-
CATRTSGIETQYF	TGTGCCACCCGGACTAGCGGGATTGAGACCCAGTACTTC	TRBD2	TRBV6-5	TRBJ2-5	-
CAGGEAYEQYF	TGTGCCGGAGGGGAGGCCTACGAGCAGTACTTC	-	TRBV30	TRBJ2-7	-
CASSLVAFQDEQYF	TGTGCCAGCAGCTTAGTCGCTTTCCAGGACGAGCAGTACTTC	-	TRBV7-2	TRBJ2-7	-
CASSQGARDGNQPQHF	TGTGCCAGCAGCCAAGGGGCCAGGGATGGCAATCAGCCCCAGCATTTT	-	TRBV3-1/TRBV3-2	TRBJ1-5	few
CAWSRTSIDEQFF	TGTGCCTGGAGCAGGACTAGCATCGATGAGCAGTTCTTC	TRBD2	TRBV30	TRBJ2-1	-
CASSPRGAERDNEQFF	TGTGCCAGCAGCCCCCGGGGGGCCGAGAGGGACAATGAGCAGTTCTTC	-	TRBV11-1	TRBJ2-1	-
CASSLADRDYGYTF	TGTGCCAGCAGCTTAGCGGACAGGGACTATGGCTACACCTTC	TRBD1	TRBV7-9	TRBJ1-2	once
CASSLGQVYSNQPQHF	TGTGCCAGCAGTTTAGGACAGGTGTATAGCAATCAGCCCCAGCATTTT	TRBD1	TRBV28	TRBJ1-5	-